This TCR beta chain was profiled in a study of cytomegalovirus exposure and HLA in healthy donors. Study-wide results and limits: Researchers counted around 150 TCR beta chains as cytomegalovirus-associated. The sole available immune exposure information was CMV serostatus. There were some public TCRs occurring in many donors, but most TCR sequences were rare.

The CDR3 consists of 14 residues. The V and J ends lost 1 base and 0 bases respectively, with 6 bases between them. Germline loops: CDR1 SGHAT, CDR2 FQNNGV. Both 60 Vbeta primers and 13 Jbeta primers went into the PCR. Method: immunoSEQ multiplex PCR; TCRdb's copy keeps in-frame clones and lacks some. Here the sample spans about 120,000 clones, about 74% being singletons. This clone has a handful of counts. The antigen is unknown. Specimen: PBMCs. This rearrangement joins TRBV11-2 to TRBJ1-1; no firm D call. This receptor was obtained from a female donor in good health and CMV-seronegative. The CDR3 DNA follows: TGTGCCAGCAGCTTAGCCGGTTTGAACACTGAAGCTTTCTTT. Its protein is CASSLAGLNTEAFF.